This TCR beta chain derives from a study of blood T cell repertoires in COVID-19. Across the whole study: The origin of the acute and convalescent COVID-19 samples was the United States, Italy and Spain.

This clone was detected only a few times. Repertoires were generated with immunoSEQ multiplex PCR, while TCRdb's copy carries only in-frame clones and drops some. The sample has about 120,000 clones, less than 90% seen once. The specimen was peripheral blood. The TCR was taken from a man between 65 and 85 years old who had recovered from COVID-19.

The CDR3 sequence: CASRVQGAGNSPLHF. The CDR3 coding sequence is TGTGCCAGCAGAGTTCAGGGGGCAGGCAATTCACCCCTCCACTTT. The V call is TRBV2, the J call TRBJ1-6; 8 nucleotides agree with TRBD1. This CDR3 is 15 amino acids long. The J segment lost 7 bases and the V segment lost 6 bases, leaving 8 bases of the junction unmatched. Germline values: CDR1 SNHLY, CDR2 FYNNEI.